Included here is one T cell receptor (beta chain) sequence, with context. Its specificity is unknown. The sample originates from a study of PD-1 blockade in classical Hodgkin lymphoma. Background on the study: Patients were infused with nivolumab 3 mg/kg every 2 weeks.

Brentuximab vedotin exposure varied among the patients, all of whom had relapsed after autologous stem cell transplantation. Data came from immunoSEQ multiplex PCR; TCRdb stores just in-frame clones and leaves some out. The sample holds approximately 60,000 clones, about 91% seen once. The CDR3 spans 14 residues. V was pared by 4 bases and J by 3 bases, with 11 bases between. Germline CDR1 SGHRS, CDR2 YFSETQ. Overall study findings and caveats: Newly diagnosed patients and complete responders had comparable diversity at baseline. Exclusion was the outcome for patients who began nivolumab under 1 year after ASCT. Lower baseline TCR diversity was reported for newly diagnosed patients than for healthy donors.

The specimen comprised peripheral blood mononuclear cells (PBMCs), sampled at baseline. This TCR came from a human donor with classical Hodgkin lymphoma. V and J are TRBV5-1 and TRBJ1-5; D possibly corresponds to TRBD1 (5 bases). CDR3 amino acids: CASSPDSFNQPQHF. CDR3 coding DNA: TGCGCCAGCAGCCCCGACAGCTTCAATCAGCCCCAGCATTTT. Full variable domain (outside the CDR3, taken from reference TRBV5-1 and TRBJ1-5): KAGVTQTPRYLIKTRGQQVTLSCSPISGHRSVSWYQQTPGQGLQFLFEYFSETQRNKGNFPGRFSGRQFSNSRSEMNVSTLELGDSALYLCASSPDSFNQPQHFGDGTRLSIL.